These T cell receptor beta chains were read from a single sample in a study of shared clonotypes between healthy human individuals. The repertoire was sequenced with immunoSEQ multiplex PCR; TCRdb's copy has only in-frame clones and lacks some. The data contain roughly 2,500,000 clones, more than 85% of them seen just once; the ten biggest clones take up about 0.34%. Sequences were obtained from naive CD4+ T cells from PBMCs. Receptors originate from a young man in good health. Some clones in this sample may be carry-over from other donors' samples. The CDR3 runs from the conserved cysteine through the conserved F or W. A D gene is named only where the DNA matches it firmly. Part of the rows lack a size; the others show once, few, many or a class for expanded clones.

v_gene: TRBV15; d_gene: .; abundance: .; j_gene: TRBJ2-3; CDR3nt: TGTGCCACCAGCCCCCGGGCCAGGGTGGGCACAGATACGCAGTATTTT; CDR3aa: CATSPRARVGTDTQYF
v_gene: TRBV6-5; d_gene: .; abundance: .; j_gene: TRBJ1-6; CDR3nt: TGTGCCAGCAGTTACACAGTAACAGGGAGAAATTCACCCCTCCACTTT; CDR3aa: CASSYTVTGRNSPLHF
v_gene: TRBV5-1; d_gene: .; abundance: .; j_gene: TRBJ2-5; CDR3nt: TGCGCCAGCAGCTTGGAGAGCCCTCCCGGGACCCAGTACTTC; CDR3aa: CASSLESPPGTQYF
v_gene: TRBV7-9; d_gene: .; abundance: .; j_gene: TRBJ1-4; CDR3nt: TGTGCCAGCAGCTTAGCCAGGGGACGGACTAATGAAAAACTGTTTTTT; CDR3aa: CASSLARGRTNEKLFF
v_gene: TRBV6-5; d_gene: .; abundance: .; j_gene: TRBJ2-7; CDR3nt: TGTGCCAGCAGTCGACTTGGGAGGTCCTACGAGCAGTACTTC; CDR3aa: CASSRLGRSYEQYF
v_gene: TRBV6-5; d_gene: .; abundance: .; j_gene: TRBJ1-6; CDR3nt: TGTGCCAGCAGGTCGGGGGCTGATTCACCCCTCCACTTT; CDR3aa: CASRSGADSPLHF
v_gene: TRBV6-1; d_gene: TRBD1; abundance: once; j_gene: TRBJ2-5; CDR3nt: TGTGCCAGCAGATACAACAGGGGCACGAGGGAGACCCAGTACTTC; CDR3aa: CASRYNRGTRETQYF
v_gene: TRBV7-8; d_gene: .; abundance: .; j_gene: TRBJ2-7; CDR3nt: TGTGCCAGCAGCCCGAAGACAGGCCTCGGGGTGCAGTACTTC; CDR3aa: CASSPKTGLGVQYF
v_gene: TRBV28; d_gene: .; abundance: .; j_gene: TRBJ2-3; CDR3nt: TGTGCCAGCAGTTTATGGGGGAGTAGGGGCACAGATACGCAGTATTTT; CDR3aa: CASSLWGSRGTDTQYF
v_gene: TRBV5-4; d_gene: .; abundance: .; j_gene: TRBJ2-7; CDR3nt: TGTGCCAGCAGCTTGTTTCTGGGTTCGAGCGGCGAGCAGTACTTC; CDR3aa: CASSLFLGSSGEQYF
v_gene: TRBV5-4; d_gene: TRBD1; abundance: .; j_gene: TRBJ2-7; CDR3nt: TGTGCCAGCAGCTTGATGCGACAGGGCCTCTACGAGCAGTACTTC; CDR3aa: CASSLMRQGLYEQYF
v_gene: TRBV6-1; d_gene: .; abundance: .; j_gene: TRBJ2-7; CDR3nt: TGTGCCAGCAGTACGAGCTTCGGACCTAACGAGCAGTACTTC; CDR3aa: CASSTSFGPNEQYF
v_gene: TRBV28; d_gene: .; abundance: .; j_gene: TRBJ2-5; CDR3nt: TGTGCCAGCAGTTTTCAGCAGAAACAAGAGACCCAGTACTTC; CDR3aa: CASSFQQKQETQYF
v_gene: TRBV28; d_gene: .; abundance: .; j_gene: TRBJ1-6; CDR3nt: TGTGCCAGCAGTTGGGGGGGTCACAATAATTCACCCCTCCACTTT; CDR3aa: CASSWGGHNNSPLHF
v_gene: TRBV19; d_gene: .; abundance: .; j_gene: TRBJ1-2; CDR3nt: TGTGCCAGTAGTTGGACCGGAACATATGTAGGCTACACCTTC; CDR3aa: CASSWTGTYVGYTF
v_gene: TRBV7-9; d_gene: TRBD1; abundance: .; j_gene: TRBJ1-3; CDR3nt: TGTGCCAGCAGCTTAGGGGGGACAGTTTTCGGAGCTGGAAACACCATATATTTT; CDR3aa: CASSLGGTVFGAGNTIYF
v_gene: TRBV1; d_gene: .; abundance: .; j_gene: TRBJ2-7; CDR3nt: TGCACCAGCAGCTTGGCCCACGAGCAGTACTTC; CDR3aa: CTSSLAHEQYF
v_gene: TRBV5-1; d_gene: .; abundance: .; j_gene: TRBJ1-6; CDR3nt: TGCGCCAGCAGCTTGGTTCGAGGATCACCCCTCCACTTT; CDR3aa: CASSLVRGSPLHF
v_gene: TRBV28; d_gene: .; abundance: .; j_gene: TRBJ2-5; CDR3nt: TGTGCCAGCAGTTTATTTAGGCGGGGAGAGACCCAGTACTTC; CDR3aa: CASSLFRRGETQYF
v_gene: TRBV7-9; d_gene: .; abundance: .; j_gene: TRBJ1-2; CDR3nt: TGTGCCAGCAGCCCTCCAGGGGTTTCCGGTGGCTACACCTTC; CDR3aa: CASSPPGVSGGYTF